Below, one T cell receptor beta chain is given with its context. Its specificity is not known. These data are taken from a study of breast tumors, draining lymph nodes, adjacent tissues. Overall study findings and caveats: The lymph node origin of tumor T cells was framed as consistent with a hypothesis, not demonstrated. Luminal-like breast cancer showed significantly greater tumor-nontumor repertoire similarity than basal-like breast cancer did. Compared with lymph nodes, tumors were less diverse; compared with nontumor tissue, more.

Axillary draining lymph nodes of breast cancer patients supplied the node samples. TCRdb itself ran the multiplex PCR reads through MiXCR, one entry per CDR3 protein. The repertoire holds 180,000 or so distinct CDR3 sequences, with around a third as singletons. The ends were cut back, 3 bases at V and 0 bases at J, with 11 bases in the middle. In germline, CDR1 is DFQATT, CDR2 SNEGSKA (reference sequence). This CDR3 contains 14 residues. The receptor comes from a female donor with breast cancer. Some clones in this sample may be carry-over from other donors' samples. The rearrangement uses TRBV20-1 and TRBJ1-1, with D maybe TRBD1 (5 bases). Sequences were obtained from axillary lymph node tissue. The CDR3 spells CSASSGPMNTEAFF. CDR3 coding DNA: TGCAGTGCTAGCTCGGGGCCTATGAACACTGAAGCTTTCTTT.